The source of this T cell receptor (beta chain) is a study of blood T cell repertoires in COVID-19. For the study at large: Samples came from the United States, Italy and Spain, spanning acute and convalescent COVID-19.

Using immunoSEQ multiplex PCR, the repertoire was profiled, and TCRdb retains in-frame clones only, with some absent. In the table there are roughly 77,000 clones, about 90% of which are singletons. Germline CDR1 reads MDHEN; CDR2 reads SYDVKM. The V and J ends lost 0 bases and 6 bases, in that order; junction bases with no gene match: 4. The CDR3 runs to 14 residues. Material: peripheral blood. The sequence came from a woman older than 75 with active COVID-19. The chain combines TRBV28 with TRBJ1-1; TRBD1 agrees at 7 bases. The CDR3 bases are TGTGCCAGCAGTTTATGGGGGGGACAGCCTGAAGCTTTCTTT. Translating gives CASSLWGGQPEAFF.